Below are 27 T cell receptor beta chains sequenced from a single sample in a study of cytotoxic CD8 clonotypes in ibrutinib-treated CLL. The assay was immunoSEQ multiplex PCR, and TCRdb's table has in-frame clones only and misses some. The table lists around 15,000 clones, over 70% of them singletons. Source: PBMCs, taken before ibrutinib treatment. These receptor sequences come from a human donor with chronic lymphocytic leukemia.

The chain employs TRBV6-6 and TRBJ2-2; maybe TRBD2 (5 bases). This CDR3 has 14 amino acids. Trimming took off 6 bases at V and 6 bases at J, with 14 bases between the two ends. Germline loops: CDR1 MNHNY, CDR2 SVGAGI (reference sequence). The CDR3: CASSNGLLPGELFF. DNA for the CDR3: TGTGCCAGCAGCAATGGACTCCTGCCCGGGGAGCTGTTTTTT.

CDR3 sequence reads: CASSSDGLGLVSEQYF. The CDR3, as DNA: TGTGCCAGCAGCTCTGATGGTTTAGGACTGGTCTCCGAGCAGTACTTC. The rearrangement links TRBV11-3 to TRBJ2-7, with D tentatively TRBD2 (5 bases). Between the trimmed V and J ends, which lost 4 bases and 6 bases, there was a span of 22 bases. Looked up from germline, CDR1 is SGHNT and CDR2 is YENEEA. This CDR3 region has 16 residues.

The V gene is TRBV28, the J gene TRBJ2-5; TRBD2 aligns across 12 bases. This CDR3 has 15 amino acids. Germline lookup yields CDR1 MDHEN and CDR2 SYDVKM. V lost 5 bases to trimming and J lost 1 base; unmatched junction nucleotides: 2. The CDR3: CASSGLAGFQETQYF. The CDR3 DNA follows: TGTGCCAGCAGTGGACTAGCGGGATTCCAAGAGACCCAGTACTTC.

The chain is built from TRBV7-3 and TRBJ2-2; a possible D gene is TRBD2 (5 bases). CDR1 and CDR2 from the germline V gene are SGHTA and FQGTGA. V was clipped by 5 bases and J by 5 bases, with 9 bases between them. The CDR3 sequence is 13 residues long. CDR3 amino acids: CASSPDYTGELFF. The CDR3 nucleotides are TGTGCCAGCAGCCCCGACTATACCGGGGAGCTGTTTTTT.

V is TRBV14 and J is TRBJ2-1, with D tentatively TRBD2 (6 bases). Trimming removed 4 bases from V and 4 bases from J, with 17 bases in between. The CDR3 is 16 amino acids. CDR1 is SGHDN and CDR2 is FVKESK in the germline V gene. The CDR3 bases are TGTGCCAGCAGCCCCTATCAGGGACTGGTATACAATGAGCAGTTCTTC. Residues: CASSPYQGLVYNEQFF.

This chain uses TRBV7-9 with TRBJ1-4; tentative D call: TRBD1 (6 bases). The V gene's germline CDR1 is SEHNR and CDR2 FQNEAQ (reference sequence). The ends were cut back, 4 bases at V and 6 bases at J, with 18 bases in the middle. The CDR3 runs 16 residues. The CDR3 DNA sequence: TGTGCCAGCAGCTCTCCCGGGTGGGGGCTGGATGAAAAACTGTTTTTT. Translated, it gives CASSSPGWGLDEKLFF.

The CDR3 reads CASSMEGGQGRAFF. The CDR3 bases are TGTGCCAGTAGTATGGAGGGGGGCCAGGGGAGAGCTTTCTTT. The chain employs TRBV19 and TRBJ1-1, with a weak D call TRBD1 (6 bases). The length of the CDR3 is 14 residues. Germline assignment: CDR1 LNHDA and CDR2 SQIVND (reference sequence). V lost 3 bases and J lost 10, with 18 bases in between.

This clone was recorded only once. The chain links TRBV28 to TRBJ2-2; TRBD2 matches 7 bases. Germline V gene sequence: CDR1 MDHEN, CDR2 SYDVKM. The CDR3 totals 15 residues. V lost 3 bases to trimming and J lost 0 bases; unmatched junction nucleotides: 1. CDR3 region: CASSLGGSNTGELFF. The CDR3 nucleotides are TGTGCCAGCAGTTTGGGGGGGTCGAACACCGGGGAGCTGTTTTTT.

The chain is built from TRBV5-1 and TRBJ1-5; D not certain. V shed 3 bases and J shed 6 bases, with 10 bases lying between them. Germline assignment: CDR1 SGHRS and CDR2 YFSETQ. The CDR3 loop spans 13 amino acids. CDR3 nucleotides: TGCGCCAGCAGCTACTCAGCGGGTCAGCCCCAGCATTTT. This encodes CASSYSAGQPQHF.

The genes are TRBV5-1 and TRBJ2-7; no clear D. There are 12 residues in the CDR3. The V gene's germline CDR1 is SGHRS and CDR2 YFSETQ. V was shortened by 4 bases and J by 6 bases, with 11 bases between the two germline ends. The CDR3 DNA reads TGCGCCAGCAGCCACGGACCCCGCGAGCAGTACTTC. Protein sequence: CASSHGPREQYF.

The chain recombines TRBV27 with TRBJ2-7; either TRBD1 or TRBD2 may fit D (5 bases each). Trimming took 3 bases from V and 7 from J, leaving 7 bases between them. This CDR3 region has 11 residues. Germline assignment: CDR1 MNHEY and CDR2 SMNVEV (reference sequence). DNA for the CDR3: TGTGCCAGCAGTTTGGGGGTAGAGCAGTACTTC. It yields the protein CASSLGVEQYF.

CDR3 DNA sequence: TGCGCCAGCAGGGGGGGACAGCTGAACACTGAAGCTTTCTTT. Its protein product is CASRGGQLNTEAFF. J is TRBJ1-1 and V is TRBV10-2, with TRBD1 identical over 7 bases. V trimming: 6 bases; J trimming: 0 bases; junction bases outside the gene matches: 4. The germline V gene has CDR1 WSHSY and CDR2 SAAADI. The CDR3 contains 14 residues.

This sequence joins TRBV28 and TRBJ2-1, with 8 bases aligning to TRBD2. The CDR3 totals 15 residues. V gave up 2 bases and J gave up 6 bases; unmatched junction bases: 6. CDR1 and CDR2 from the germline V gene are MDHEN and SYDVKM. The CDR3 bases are TGTGCCAGCAGTTTAAGGCTAGCGGGTCTCAATGAGCAGTTCTTC. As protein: CASSLRLAGLNEQFF.

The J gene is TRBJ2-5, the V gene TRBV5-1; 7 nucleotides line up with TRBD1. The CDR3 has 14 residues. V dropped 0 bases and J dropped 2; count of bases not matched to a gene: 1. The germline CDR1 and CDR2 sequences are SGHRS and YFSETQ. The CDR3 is CASSLGQGQETQYF. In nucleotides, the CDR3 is TGCGCCAGCAGCTTGGGACAGGGACAAGAGACCCAGTACTTC.

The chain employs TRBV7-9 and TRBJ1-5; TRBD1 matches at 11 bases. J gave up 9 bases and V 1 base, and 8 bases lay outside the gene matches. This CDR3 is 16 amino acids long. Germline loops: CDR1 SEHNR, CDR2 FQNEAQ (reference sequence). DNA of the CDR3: TGTGCCAGCAGCTTAGTAGGACAGGGGGCGCAGGGGCCCCAGCATTTT. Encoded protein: CASSLVGQGAQGPQHF.

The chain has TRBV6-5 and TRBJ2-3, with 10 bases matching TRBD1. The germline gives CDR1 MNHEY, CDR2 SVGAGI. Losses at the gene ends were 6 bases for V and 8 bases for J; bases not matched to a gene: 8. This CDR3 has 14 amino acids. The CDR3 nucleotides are TGTGCCAGCAGCGGGGACAGGGGAGATGGTACGCAGTATTTT. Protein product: CASSGDRGDGTQYF.

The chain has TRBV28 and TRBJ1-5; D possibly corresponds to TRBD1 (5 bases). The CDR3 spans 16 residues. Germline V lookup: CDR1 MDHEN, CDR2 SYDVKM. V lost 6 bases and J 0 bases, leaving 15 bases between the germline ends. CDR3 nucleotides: TGTGCCAGCAGGTCCCGGGGGGGAGGTAGCAATCAGCCCCAGCATTTT. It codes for CASRSRGGGSNQPQHF.

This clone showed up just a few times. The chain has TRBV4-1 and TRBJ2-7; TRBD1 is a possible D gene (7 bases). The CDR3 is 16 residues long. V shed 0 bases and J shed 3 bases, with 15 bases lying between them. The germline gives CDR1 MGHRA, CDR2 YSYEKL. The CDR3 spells CASSQDWAGGIYEQYF. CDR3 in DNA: TGCGCCAGCAGCCAAGATTGGGCAGGGGGGATCTACGAGCAGTACTTC.

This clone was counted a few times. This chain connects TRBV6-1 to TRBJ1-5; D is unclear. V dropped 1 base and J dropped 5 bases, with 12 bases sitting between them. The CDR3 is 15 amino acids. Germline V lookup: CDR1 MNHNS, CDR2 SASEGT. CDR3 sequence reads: CASSEVPGNDQPQHF. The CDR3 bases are TGTGCCAGCAGTGAAGTACCAGGTAACGATCAGCCCCAGCATTTT.

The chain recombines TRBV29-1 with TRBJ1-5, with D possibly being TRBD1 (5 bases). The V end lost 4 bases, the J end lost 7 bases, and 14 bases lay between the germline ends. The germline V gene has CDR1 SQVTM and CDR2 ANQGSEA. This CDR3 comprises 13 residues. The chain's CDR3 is CSVGLGPEQPQHF. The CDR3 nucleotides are TGCAGCGTTGGATTGGGGCCCGAACAGCCCCAGCATTTT.

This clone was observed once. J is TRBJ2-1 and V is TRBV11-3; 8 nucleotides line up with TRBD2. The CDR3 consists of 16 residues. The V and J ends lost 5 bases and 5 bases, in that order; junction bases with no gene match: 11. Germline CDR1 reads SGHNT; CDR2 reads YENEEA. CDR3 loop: CASSDGGTSGNNEQFF. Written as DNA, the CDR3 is TGTGCCAGCAGCGATGGAGGGACTAGTGGTAACAATGAGCAGTTCTTC.

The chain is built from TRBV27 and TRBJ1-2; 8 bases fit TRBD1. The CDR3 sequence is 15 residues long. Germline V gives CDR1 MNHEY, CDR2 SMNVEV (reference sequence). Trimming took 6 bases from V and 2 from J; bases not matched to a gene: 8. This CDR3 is CASSKSGQGNYGYTF. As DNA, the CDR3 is TGTGCCAGCAGCAAAAGCGGACAGGGCAACTATGGCTACACCTTC.

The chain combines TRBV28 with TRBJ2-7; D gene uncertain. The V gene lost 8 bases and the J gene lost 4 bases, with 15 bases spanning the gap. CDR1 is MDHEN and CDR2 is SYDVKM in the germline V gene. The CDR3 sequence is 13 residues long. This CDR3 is CASRRTVRYEQYF. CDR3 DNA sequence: TGTGCCAGCCGTAGAACAGTTAGGTACGAGCAGTACTTC.

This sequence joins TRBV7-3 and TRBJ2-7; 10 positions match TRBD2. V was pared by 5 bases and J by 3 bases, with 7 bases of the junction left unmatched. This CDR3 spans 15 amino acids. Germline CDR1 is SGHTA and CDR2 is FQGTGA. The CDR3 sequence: CASSHGLAGVYEQYF. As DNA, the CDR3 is TGTGCCAGCAGCCATGGGCTAGCGGGAGTCTACGAGCAGTACTTC.

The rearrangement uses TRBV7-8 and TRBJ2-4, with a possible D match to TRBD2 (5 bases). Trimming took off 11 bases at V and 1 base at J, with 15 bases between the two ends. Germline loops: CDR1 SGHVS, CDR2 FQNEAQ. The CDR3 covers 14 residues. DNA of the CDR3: TGTGCCGGCCAGGTCCCGGGGGCCAAAAACATTCAGTACTTC. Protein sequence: CAGQVPGAKNIQYF.

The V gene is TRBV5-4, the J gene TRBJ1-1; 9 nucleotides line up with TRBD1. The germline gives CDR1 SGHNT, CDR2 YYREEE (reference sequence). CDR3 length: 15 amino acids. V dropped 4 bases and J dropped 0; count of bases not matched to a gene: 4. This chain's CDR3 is CASSNGQGLNTEAFF. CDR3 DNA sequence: TGTGCCAGCAGCAACGGACAGGGGTTGAACACTGAAGCTTTCTTT. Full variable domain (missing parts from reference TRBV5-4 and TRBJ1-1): ETGVTQSPTHLIKTRGQQVTLRCSSQSGHNTVSWYQQALGQGPQFIFQYYREEENGRGNFPPRFSGLQFPNYSSELNVNALELDDSALYLCASSNGQGLNTEAFFGQGTRLTVV.

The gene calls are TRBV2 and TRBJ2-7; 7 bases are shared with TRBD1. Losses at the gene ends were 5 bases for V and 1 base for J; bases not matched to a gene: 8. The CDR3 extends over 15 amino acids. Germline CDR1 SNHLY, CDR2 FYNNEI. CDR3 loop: CASSIDREKSYEQYF. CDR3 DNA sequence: TGTGCCAGCAGTATAGACAGGGAAAAATCCTACGAGCAGTACTTC.